The subject of this entry is one T cell receptor (beta chain). This CDR3 is 14 amino acids long. Deletions cut 6 bases from V and 9 bases from J, with 19 bases between. The germline V gene encodes CDR1 ENHRY and CDR2 SYGVKD. The sample originates from a study of PD-1 blockade in mismatch repair-deficient tumors. Study-level background: Patients had 12 mismatch repair-deficient cancer types, all previously treated and progressing.

TCRdb's copy holds only in-frame clones and misses some; the assay was immunoSEQ multiplex PCR. This table has 40,000 to 60,000 clones, 81% appearing once. The material sequenced was peripheral blood, taken approximately 20 weeks after starting pembrolizumab. The TCR sequence derives from an adult with mismatch repair-deficient cancer. The V call is TRBV10-3, the J call TRBJ2-3; either TRBD1 or TRBD2 may fit D (5 bases each). This CDR3 is CAISTTGAFNTQYF. CDR3 coding DNA: TGTGCCATCAGCACAACCGGGGCCTTCAACACGCAGTATTTT.